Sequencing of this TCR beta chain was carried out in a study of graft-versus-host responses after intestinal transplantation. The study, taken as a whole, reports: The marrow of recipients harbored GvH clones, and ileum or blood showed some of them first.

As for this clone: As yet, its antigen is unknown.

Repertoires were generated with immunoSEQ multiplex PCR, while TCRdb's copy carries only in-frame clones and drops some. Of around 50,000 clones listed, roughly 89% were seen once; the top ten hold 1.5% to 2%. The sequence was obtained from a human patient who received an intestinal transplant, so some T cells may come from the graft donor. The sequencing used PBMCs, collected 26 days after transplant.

CDR3 bases: TGTGCCAGCAGCACAGGGGGGCTAGCGGGACGCGACAATGAGCAGTTCTTC. Protein: CASSTGGLAGRDNEQFF. This rearrangement joins TRBV28 to TRBJ2-1; tentative D call: TRBD2 (9 bases). CDR1 is MDHEN, CDR2 SYDVKM, per germline. CDR3 length: 17 residues. V was pared by 6 bases and J by 5 bases, with 23 bases between.